This T cell receptor (beta chain) is drawn from a study of cytomegalovirus exposure and HLA in healthy donors. Points from the study as a whole: Associated with cytomegalovirus, according to the listing, were 150 to 200 TCR beta chains. In vitro checks showed that a few CMV-associated chains really do target CMV antigens. Most TCR sequences were seen very rarely across donors, but some public TCRs occurred in many.

Separate from the roughly 610-subject first cohort, the 120-subject validation cohort was the one that the donors belonged to. Looked up from germline, CDR1 is SGHRS and CDR2 is YFSETQ. Trimming pared 0 bases from V and 2 bases from J, leaving 11 bases between. The CDR3 runs to 15 residues. Method: immunoSEQ multiplex PCR; TCRdb's copy keeps in-frame clones and lacks some. The sample has roughly 220,000 clones, approximately 88% seen once. In this sample, this clone turned up once. Its antigen is unknown. Sequenced input: PBMCs. This chain links TRBV5-1 with TRBJ1-2, with no clear D. The sequence came from a woman aged 25 to 39 in good health and CMV-seropositive. CDR3 in DNA: TGCGCCAGCAGCTTGGAGCCGGATTCGAACTATGGCTACACCTTC. Amino acid sequence: CASSLEPDSNYGYTF.